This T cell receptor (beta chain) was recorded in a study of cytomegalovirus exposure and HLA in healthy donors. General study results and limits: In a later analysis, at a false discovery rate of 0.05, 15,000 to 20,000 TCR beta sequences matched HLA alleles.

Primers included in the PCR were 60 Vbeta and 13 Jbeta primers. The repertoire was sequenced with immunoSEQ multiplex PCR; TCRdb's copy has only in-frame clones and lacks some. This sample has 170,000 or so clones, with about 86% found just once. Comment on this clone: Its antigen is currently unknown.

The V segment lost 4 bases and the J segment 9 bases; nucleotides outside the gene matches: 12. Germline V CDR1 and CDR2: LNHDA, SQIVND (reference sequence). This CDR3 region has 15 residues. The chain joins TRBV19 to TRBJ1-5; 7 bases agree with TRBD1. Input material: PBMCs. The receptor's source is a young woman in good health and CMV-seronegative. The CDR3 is CASSTQTGYDRPQHF. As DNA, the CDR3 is TGTGCCAGTAGTACCCAGACAGGGTACGATCGGCCCCAGCATTTT.